These 30 T cell receptor beta chains came from one sample sequenced in a study of cytomegalovirus exposure and HLA in healthy donors. Clones were read by immunoSEQ multiplex PCR, and TCRdb kept only the in-frame ones, dropping some. The repertoire holds 150,000 to 200,000 clones, with 70% to 90% as singletons. Source material: PBMCs. All receptors come from a young woman in good health and CMV-seronegative.

The sample holds one count of this clone. This rearrangement joins TRBV4-2 to TRBJ1-5; unclear D gene. The CDR3 runs to 15 residues. The germline CDR1 and CDR2 sequences are LGHNA and YNFKEQ. V lost 1 base to trimming and J lost 2 bases, with 9 bases between them. The CDR3 region has the DNA TGTGCCAGCAGCCAAGTTGGTAACGGCAATCAGCCCCAGCATTTT. Translated, it gives CASSQVGNGNQPQHF.

The chain recombines TRBV6-5 with TRBJ2-2, with D tentatively TRBD1 (6 bases). The CDR3 has 16 residues. Germline V CDR1 and CDR2: MNHEY, SVGAGI. Trimming took off 1 base at V and 5 bases at J, with 14 bases between the two ends. The CDR3 loop reads CASSYFSGQGTGELFF. The CDR3 nucleotides are TGTGCCAGCAGTTACTTTAGTGGTCAGGGGACCGGGGAGCTGTTTTTT.

The chain links TRBV7-2 to TRBJ1-1, with D perhaps matching TRBD1 (6 bases). Germline V gene data show CDR1 as SGHTA and CDR2 as FQGNSA. V shed 3 bases and J shed 6 bases, with 11 bases lying between them. This CDR3 has 13 amino acids. CDR3 amino acids: CASSLKGGAEAFF. CDR3 nucleotides: TGTGCCAGCAGCTTGAAAGGGGGGGCTGAAGCTTTCTTT.

The chain's CDR3 is CASSLGTSGREGETQYF. The CDR3 DNA sequence: TGTGCCAGCAGCTTAGGGACTAGCGGGAGAGAGGGGGAGACCCAGTACTTC. The chain combines TRBV7-2 with TRBJ2-5; 13 bases are a match to TRBD2. The CDR3 totals 17 residues. The germline V gene has CDR1 SGHTA and CDR2 FQGNSA. V lost 1 base, J lost 5 bases, and 7 bases stayed unmatched.

The rearrangement joins TRBV28 to TRBJ1-5; D unclear. The ends were cut back, 1 base at V and 0 bases at J, with 13 bases in the middle. The germline gives CDR1 MDHEN, CDR2 SYDVKM. CDR3 size: 17 residues. CDR3 sequence (DNA): TGTGCCAGCAGTTTATTAGGCGGTCCCAATAGCAATCAGCCCCAGCATTTT. Translated: CASSLLGGPNSNQPQHF.

The J gene is TRBJ2-7, the V gene TRBV27, with D perhaps matching TRBD2 (5 bases). V was pared by 5 bases and J by 5 bases, with 25 bases between. Germline CDR1 is MNHEY and CDR2 is SMNVEV (reference sequence). This CDR3 has 17 amino acids. This CDR3 reads CASSTVPGSNTMDEQYF. The CDR3 DNA follows: TGTGCCAGCAGTACGGTACCGGGATCCAACACGATGGACGAGCAGTACTTC.

The chain carries TRBV5-1 and TRBJ2-7; perhaps TRBD1 as D (6 bases). The V end lost 2 bases, the J end lost 5 bases, and 14 bases lay between the germline ends. This CDR3 comprises 14 residues. The germline gives CDR1 SGHRS, CDR2 YFSETQ. CDR3 amino acids: CASSFYRELDEQYF. The CDR3 DNA reads TGCGCCAGCAGCTTTTACAGGGAATTGGACGAGCAGTACTTC.

This clone occurred once. The V call is TRBV5-6, the J call TRBJ1-3, with 10 bases matching TRBD1. Germline CDR1 is SGHDT and CDR2 is YYEEEE. The CDR3 length is 15 residues. V was clipped by 4 bases and J by 4 bases; unmatched bases: 5. The CDR3 DNA sequence: TGTGCCAGCAGCCGAGACAGGGGGCTAGGAAACACCATATATTTT. It encodes CASSRDRGLGNTIYF.

The DNA for the CDR3 is TGTGCCAGCAGTTCCCGACAGGGGAGTCAACCCCAGCATTTT. Amino acids: CASSSRQGSQPQHF. The chain has TRBV28 and TRBJ1-5; TRBD1 agrees at 8 bases. The CDR3 has 14 amino acids. Germline V CDR1 and CDR2: MDHEN, SYDVKM. V was clipped by 4 bases and J by 10 bases; unmatched bases: 9.

The V gene is TRBV28, the J gene TRBJ1-5; tentatively, D is TRBD1 (6 bases). The CDR3 length is 14 residues. CDR1 MDHEN and CDR2 SYDVKM come from the germline V gene. Trimming took 1 base from V and 7 from J, leaving 11 bases between them. CDR3 region: CASSLSGGLQPQHF. The DNA for the CDR3 is TGTGCCAGCAGTTTATCGGGGGGCCTGCAGCCCCAGCATTTT.

V is TRBV2 and J is TRBJ1-1; unclear D gene. CDR3 size: 13 residues. With 0 bases removed from V and 7 bases from J, the gap between germline ends came to 9 bases. The germline V gene has CDR1 SNHLY and CDR2 FYNNEI. In nucleotides, the CDR3 is TGTGCCAGCAGTGAAGCAGGGTGGAGTGAAGCTTTCTTT. It yields the protein CASSEAGWSEAFF.

Here the CDR3 reads CASSSTAVESEAFF. The CDR3 DNA follows: TGTGCCAGCAGTTCGACAGCGGTTGAATCTGAAGCTTTCTTT. The chain combines TRBV7-9 with TRBJ1-1; perhaps TRBD1 as D (5 bases). The CDR3 has 14 amino acids. The germline CDR1 and CDR2 sequences are SEHNR and FQNEAQ (reference sequence). The V end was cut by 6 bases, the J end by 6 bases, with 17 bases between.

The chain combines TRBV5-1 with TRBJ1-1; 11 bases map to TRBD1. Germline CDR1 and CDR2: SGHRS and YFSETQ. CDR3 size: 16 residues. Trimming at V came to 3 bases and at J to 5 bases, leaving 9 bases not matched to a gene. The CDR3 sequence is CASSWTGTGGDTEAFF. In nucleotides, the CDR3 is TGCGCCAGCAGCTGGACCGGGACAGGGGGAGATACTGAAGCTTTCTTT. The full variable domain, with the rest looked up from reference TRBV5-1 and TRBJ1-1, is KAGVTQTPRYLIKTRGQQVTLSCSPISGHRSVSWYQQTPGQGLQFLFEYFSETQRNKGNFPGRFSGRQFSNSRSEMNVSTLELGDSALYLCASSWTGTGGDTEAFFGQGTRLTVV.

The chain has TRBV19 and TRBJ1-1; 7 bases align to TRBD1. There are 13 residues in the CDR3. Losses at the gene ends were 5 bases for V and 6 bases for J; bases not matched to a gene: 6. Germline V gene sequence: CDR1 LNHDA, CDR2 SQIVND (reference sequence). CDR3 bases: TGTGCCAGTAGTGCATGGAGGGGGCCTGAAGCTTTCTTT. It translates to CASSAWRGPEAFF.

This clone was recorded a few times. A much larger clone lies one base from this, so it may be a read error. The sample holds other DNA sequences that translate to the same CDR3. This chain connects TRBV6-5 to TRBJ2-2; D is ambiguous. Per germline, CDR1 MNHEY and CDR2 SVGAGI. The ends were cut back, 0 bases at V and 4 bases at J, with 3 bases in the middle. The CDR3 sequence is 13 residues long. CDR3 loop: CASSYSATGELFF. The DNA for the CDR3 is TGTGCCAGCAGTTACTCGGCCACCGGGGAGCTGTTTTTT.

This clone was counted a single time. V gene TRBV27 combines with J gene TRBJ2-3; D tentatively reads TRBD1 or TRBD2 (5 bases each). Germline-derived CDR1 and CDR2 are MNHEY and SMNVEV (reference sequence). CDR3 length equals 14 residues. The V end was cut by 7 bases, the J end by 5 bases, with 16 bases between. The CDR3 is CASMRVRDRDTQYF. The CDR3 DNA follows: TGTGCCAGCATGCGGGTACGGGACCGAGATACGCAGTATTTT.

The chain couples TRBV7-2 to TRBJ1-5; D gene unclear. The ends were cut back, 0 bases at V and 6 bases at J, with 6 bases in the middle. Germline-derived CDR1 and CDR2 are SGHTA and FQGNSA. The CDR3 is 13 amino acids. CDR3 loop: CASSLAPSQPQHF. The DNA of the CDR3 is TGTGCCAGCAGCTTAGCCCCCAGTCAGCCCCAGCATTTT.

The gene calls are TRBV5-1 and TRBJ2-1; D possibly corresponds to TRBD1 (5 bases). Germline-derived CDR1 and CDR2 are SGHRS and YFSETQ. With 4 bases removed from V and 4 bases from J, the gap between germline ends came to 18 bases. The CDR3 loop spans 16 amino acids. In DNA form, the CDR3 reads TGCGCCAGCAGCCTCCAGGGTTCAACCATATACAATGAGCAGTTCTTC. This codes for CASSLQGSTIYNEQFF.

The chain is built from TRBV27 and TRBJ1-1; the D is unclear. The CDR3 totals 13 residues. V lost 3 bases and J lost 0, with 5 bases in between. Per germline, CDR1 MNHEY and CDR2 SMNVEV (reference sequence). For the CDR3, the DNA is TGTGCCAGCAGTTTCAGCATGAACACTGAAGCTTTCTTT. Protein sequence: CASSFSMNTEAFF.

The chain carries TRBV4-3 and TRBJ2-1, with TRBD2 as a possible D gene (5 bases). V gave up 1 base and J gave up 2 bases, with 12 bases separating them. The CDR3 contains 16 residues. CDR1 is LGHNA and CDR2 is YSLEER in the germline V gene. CDR3 region: CASSQAPAATYNEQFF. CDR3 sequence (DNA): TGCGCCAGCAGCCAAGCACCAGCGGCGACCTACAATGAGCAGTTCTTC.

The rearrangement uses TRBV2 and TRBJ2-3, with 8 bases lining up with TRBD2. Trimming removed 5 bases from V and 6 bases from J; junction bases left unmatched: 10. Looked up from germline, CDR1 is SNHLY and CDR2 is FYNNEI. The CDR3 covers 15 residues. CDR3 nucleotides: TGTGCCAGCAGTAGATGGCGGGGGGTCGAGGATACGCAGTATTTT. Translating gives CASSRWRGVEDTQYF.

The genes are TRBV5-1 and TRBJ2-5; D perhaps matches TRBD1 (7 bases). The germline V gene has CDR1 SGHRS and CDR2 YFSETQ. Trimming took off 3 bases at V and 9 bases at J, with 15 bases between the two ends. The CDR3 sequence is 13 residues long. CDR3 protein: CASSWTGSGAQYF. The CDR3 DNA reads as TGCGCCAGCAGCTGGACAGGTTCGGGGGCCCAGTACTTC.

About this clone: The sample holds other DNA sequences that translate to the same CDR3. The chain combines TRBV9 with TRBJ2-1; D might be TRBD2 (6 bases). CDR3 length equals 16 residues. The V gene's germline CDR1 is SGDLS and CDR2 YYNGEE. Deletions cut 4 bases from V and 0 bases from J, with 14 bases between. The DNA of the CDR3 is TGTGCCAGCAGCCCAGGAGGAGGGCGCTCCTACAATGAGCAGTTCTTC. The encoded protein is CASSPGGGRSYNEQFF.

The rearrangement joins TRBV6-5 to TRBJ1-1; D call uncertain. CDR1 is MNHEY, CDR2 SVGAGI, per germline. The CDR3 length is 15 residues. Trimming left V 2 bases short and J 5 bases short, with 15 bases between. The CDR3 nucleotides read TGTGCCAGCAGTTACCGTGCCCCCGGGAGGACTGAAGCTTTCTTT. This encodes CASSYRAPGRTEAFF.

The chain is built from TRBV4-1 and TRBJ1-4; 8 bases match TRBD1. The CDR3 runs 15 residues. Germline CDR1 is MGHRA and CDR2 is YSYEKL. With 3 bases clipped from V and 1 base from J, the junction kept 1 base outside the gene matches. As DNA, the CDR3 is TGCGCCAGCAGCCAGGGGACAGGAACTAATGAAAAACTGTTTTTT. The encoded protein is CASSQGTGTNEKLFF.

This chain connects TRBV14 to TRBJ2-2; D tentatively reads TRBD1 or TRBD2 (5 bases each). The CDR3 runs to 16 residues. Trimming left V 2 bases short and J 7 bases short, with 17 bases between. Germline values: CDR1 SGHDN, CDR2 FVKESK. The CDR3: CASSQIGRGRGGELFF. CDR3 bases: TGTGCCAGCAGCCAAATTGGTAGGGGACGCGGCGGGGAGCTGTTTTTT.

Regarding this clone: Distinct nucleotide sequences in the sample also encode this CDR3. The rearrangement links TRBV11-3 to TRBJ2-7, with D perhaps matching TRBD1 or TRBD2 (5 bases each). The germline gives CDR1 SGHNT, CDR2 YENEEA. Trimming left V 3 bases short and J 3 bases short, with 9 bases between. This CDR3 region has 13 residues. This CDR3 is CASSLGRDYEQYF. The CDR3 DNA reads as TGTGCCAGCAGCTTGGGACGGGACTACGAGCAGTACTTC.

The V call is TRBV10-3, the J call TRBJ1-5; D call uncertain. Trimming left V 2 bases short and J 6 bases short, with 8 bases between. Germline assignment: CDR1 ENHRY and CDR2 SYGVKD. The CDR3 runs 13 residues. CDR3: CAISEVDGQPQHF. The CDR3 region has the DNA TGTGCCATCAGTGAGGTTGACGGTCAGCCCCAGCATTTT.

The gene calls are TRBV30 and TRBJ1-1, with a tentative D call TRBD1 (6 bases). Trimming shortened V by 3 bases and J by 0 bases, and 8 bases separated the two germline ends. CDR1 and CDR2 from the germline V gene are GTSNPN and SVGIG (reference sequence). The CDR3 is made up of 13 amino acids. CDR3 DNA: TGTGCCTGGAGCAGACAGGTGAACACTGAAGCTTTCTTT. This sequence encodes CAWSRQVNTEAFF.

The chain joins TRBV6-6 to TRBJ2-7; 10 bases match TRBD2. Looked up from germline, CDR1 is MNHNY and CDR2 is SVGAGI (reference sequence). The CDR3 is 14 amino acids. The V gene end was trimmed by 2 bases and the J gene end by 3 bases; junction bases not matched to a gene: 1. The CDR3 loop is CASSYTSGDYEQYF. CDR3 nucleotides: TGTGCCAGCAGTTACACTAGCGGGGACTACGAGCAGTACTTC.